The 23 T cell receptor beta chains below come from one sample, sequenced in a study of Graves' ophthalmopathy and Graves' hyperthyroidism. RNA transcripts provided the template for amplifying TCR beta CDR3 regions. The first-round RT-PCR employed HTBI primers together with the Qiagen OneStep RT-PCR kit. A multiplex PCR was then performed as the second round. From the multiplex PCR reads, TCRdb called clonotypes with MiXCR, one entry per CDR3 protein. The sample lists 300,000 to 500,000 distinct CDR3 sequences; approximately 15% were seen once. Sequences were obtained from peripheral blood. These receptors originate from a woman aged 18 to 35 with stable Graves' hyperthyroidism.

In this sample, this clonotype turned up many times. This chain links TRBV12-3 or TRBV12-4 with TRBJ2-7; D perhaps matches TRBD2 (5 bases). The V gene lost 3 bases and the J gene lost 3 bases, with 15 bases spanning the gap. The CDR3 consists of 15 residues. The CDR3: CASSFRDSGLYEQYF. The DNA of the CDR3 is TGTGCCAGCAGTTTTCGTGACTCCGGACTCTACGAGCAGTACTTC.

This clonotype showed up many times. This chain connects TRBV5-1 to TRBJ1-2, with TRBD1 matching over 9 bases. Trimming took 4 bases from V and 7 from J; bases not matched to a gene: 5. The CDR3 totals 13 residues. Germline CDR1 and CDR2: SGHRS and YFSETQ. The CDR3 is CASSGTGRAGYTF. Here the CDR3 DNA reads TGCGCCAGCAGCGGGACAGGGAGGGCTGGCTACACCTTC.

The V call is TRBV28, the J call TRBJ1-1; D may be TRBD1 (6 bases). Germline V gives CDR1 MDHEN, CDR2 SYDVKM. V was clipped by 4 bases and J by 7 bases, with 16 bases between them. The CDR3 length is 14 residues. CDR3 bases: TGTGCCAGCAGTTCACCTCGGACAGTGCGTGAAGCTTTCTTT. Amino acid sequence: CASSSPRTVREAFF. Combining the CDR3 with reference TRBV28 and TRBJ1-1 gives the whole variable domain DVKVTQSSRYLVKRTGEKVFLECVQDMDHENMFWYRQDPGLGLRLIYFSYDVKMKEKGDIPEGYSVSREKKERFSLILESASTNQTSMYLCASSSPRTVREAFFGQGTRLTVV.

This chain uses TRBV5-1 with TRBJ1-1; D is unresolved. Trimming shortened V by 0 bases and J by 6 bases, and 30 bases separated the two germline ends. The germline V gene has CDR1 SGHRS and CDR2 YFSETQ. The CDR3 extends over 20 amino acids. CDR3 DNA: TGCGCCAGCAGCTTGGGATACCTACCCACACGAAGTAGGGAAGGATCTGAAGCTTTCTTT. As protein: CASSLGYLPTRSREGSEAFF.

This clonotype was counted many times. The CDR3 DNA sequence: TGTGCCAGTAGTACGACCGGGACAGGTTCGAAGACCCAGTACTTC. Amino acids: CASSTTGTGSKTQYF. J is TRBJ2-5 and V is TRBV19; 8 bases agree with TRBD1. The CDR3 runs 15 residues. Germline CDR1 LNHDA, CDR2 SQIVND (reference sequence). J gave up 6 bases and V 4 bases, and 10 bases lay outside the gene matches. The full variable domain, its missing parts supplied by reference TRBV19 and TRBJ2-5, is DGGITQSPKYLFRKEGQNVTLSCEQNLNHDAMYWYRQDPGQGLRLIYYSQIVNDFQKGDIAEGYSVSREKKESFPLTVTSAQKNPTAFYLCASSTTGTGSKTQYFGPGTRLLVL.

This clonotype turned up a few times. V usage is TRBV28 and J usage is TRBJ1-1; weak D call: TRBD1 (5 bases). V lost 8 bases, J lost 2 bases, and 15 bases lay in between. Germline V gene data show CDR1 as MDHEN and CDR2 as SYDVKM. The CDR3 has 14 amino acids. The CDR3 loop is CASALRWDNTEAFF. Here the CDR3 DNA reads TGTGCCAGCGCTCTCCGGTGGGACAACACTGAAGCTTTCTTT.

About this clonotype: A junction end diverges from the germline sequence, so it may reflect a read error. The chain combines TRBV12-3 or TRBV12-4 with TRBJ1-1; D gene uncertain. The CDR3 runs to 10 residues. The CDR3 DNA is TGTGCCAGCAGTTTAAACCGCCTTAGCTTT. Protein sequence: CASSLNRLSF.

The table lists this clonotype with many counts. J is TRBJ1-1 and V is TRBV12-3 or TRBV12-4; 7 nucleotides match TRBD1. This CDR3 is 12 amino acids long. After removal of 5 bases from V and 10 bases from J, the junction contained 7 bases not matched to a gene. CDR3 protein: CASSPPTGAAFF. CDR3 bases: TGTGCCAGCAGTCCACCCACAGGGGCAGCTTTCTTT.

The DNA for the CDR3 is TGTGCCAGCAGTGCGAAAGCCAAAAACATTCAGTACTTC. Protein: CASSAKAKNIQYF. The J gene is TRBJ2-4, the V gene TRBV6-1, with D uncertain. The V gene lost 4 bases and the J gene lost 0 bases, with 4 bases spanning the gap. Germline CDR1 and CDR2: MNHNS and SASEGT. The CDR3 covers 13 residues.

This clonotype is a singleton in its sample. A read error may produce the germline difference seen at one junction end. This chain connects TRBV18 to TRBJ1-1; 9 nucleotides align to TRBD1. CDR1 and CDR2 from the germline V gene are KGHSH and LQKENI. The CDR3 spans 14 residues. The CDR3 nucleotides are TGTGCCAGCTCACGCGTCGACAGGGGGACTGAAGTTTTCTTT. This encodes CASSRVDRGTEVFF.

This clonotype has at least ten counts. The V and J genes are TRBV6-4 and TRBJ2-7, with D possibly called TRBD1 or TRBD2 (6 bases each). CDR3 length equals 17 residues. V was trimmed by 7 bases and J by 0 bases, leaving 22 bases between them. CDR1 is MRHNA and CDR2 is SNTAGT in the germline V gene. The CDR3 nucleotides are TGTGCCAGCATCGCCCTGGGGGGCGGGGTGAGCTCCTACGAGCAGTACTTC. Its translation: CASIALGGGVSSYEQYF.

This chain links TRBV5-1 with TRBJ1-1; TRBD1 matches at 8 bases. The CDR3 is 16 residues long. CDR1 is SGHRS, CDR2 YFSETQ, per germline. Trimming removed 4 bases from V and 1 base from J; junction bases left unmatched: 9. The CDR3 loop reads CASSRGTTGENTEAFF. The DNA of the CDR3 is TGCGCCAGCAGCAGGGGGACGACAGGGGAGAACACTGAAGCTTTCTTT.

The rearrangement links TRBV4-1 to TRBJ1-1; the D is unclear. With 3 bases removed from V and 0 bases from J, the gap between germline ends came to 8 bases. The germline V gene encodes CDR1 MGHRA and CDR2 YSYEKL. This CDR3 region has 14 residues. The CDR3 DNA reads as TGCGCCAGCAGCCACCGGCCCATGAACACTGAAGCTTTCTTT. This gives the protein CASSHRPMNTEAFF.

The V gene is TRBV27, the J gene TRBJ1-5, with TRBD1 as a possible D gene (5 bases). Trimming cost V 4 bases and J 4 bases, with 20 bases left between them. CDR1 and CDR2 from the germline V gene are MNHEY and SMNVEV (reference sequence). The CDR3 covers 17 residues. The CDR3 sequence is CASSSIRRGYGNQPQHF. In nucleotides, the CDR3 is TGTGCCAGCAGTTCCATCCGCCGGGGGTACGGGAATCAGCCCCAGCATTTT.

The table lists this clonotype with many counts. This chain joins TRBV12-3 or TRBV12-4 and TRBJ2-2; 10 bases line up with TRBD2. The CDR3 totals 16 residues. V gave up 2 bases and J gave up 3 bases; unmatched junction bases: 3. The CDR3 protein is CASSLWLAGDTGELFF. The CDR3 nucleotides read TGTGCCAGCAGTTTATGGCTAGCGGGGGACACCGGGGAGCTGTTTTTT.

Ten or more counts support this clonotype. The J gene is TRBJ2-7, the V gene TRBV10-3, with D perhaps matching TRBD2 (7 bases). This CDR3 has 14 residues. Per germline, CDR1 ENHRY and CDR2 SYGVKD. Trimming cost V 7 bases and J 5 bases, with 18 bases left between them. The CDR3 nucleotides read TGTGCCATCAACCTTGGGGGGGCCCCAGACGAGCAGTACTTC. Translation: CAINLGGAPDEQYF.

There are many counts of this clonotype. The V gene is TRBV29-1, the J gene TRBJ1-1, with D unresolved. The ends were cut back, 7 bases at V and 1 base at J, with 19 bases in the middle. Germline V gene lookup returns CDR1 SQVTM and CDR2 ANQGSEA. The CDR3 has 15 amino acids. CDR3 DNA: TGCAGCGCGCCTAGTCCGACGACCCCGAACACTGAAGCTTTCTTT. Encoded protein: CSAPSPTTPNTEAFF. The variable domain in full, with the rest retrieved from reference TRBV29-1 and TRBJ1-1, is SAVISQKPSRDICQRGTSLTIQCQVDSQVTMMFWYRQQPGQSLTLIATANQGSEATYESGFVIDKFPISRPNLTFSTLTVSNMSPEDSSIYLCSAPSPTTPNTEAFFGQGTRLTVV.

Only a few counts were recorded for this clonotype. J is TRBJ1-2 and V is TRBV7-2, with a possible D match to TRBD1 (5 bases). The CDR3 has 15 amino acids. Germline V CDR1 and CDR2: SGHTA, FQGNSA. V lost 1 base to trimming and J lost 5 bases, with 14 bases between them. CDR3 nucleotide sequence: TGTGCCAGCAGCTTAGTCCCGGGGGAGGGGTATGGCTACACCTTC. Amino acids: CASSLVPGEGYGYTF.

This clonotype was recorded at least ten times. This chain links TRBV18 with TRBJ2-5; TRBD1 aligns across 10 bases. Germline V gene sequence: CDR1 KGHSH, CDR2 LQKENI. The CDR3 sequence is 15 residues long. The J segment lost 2 bases and the V segment lost 3 bases, leaving 3 bases of the junction unmatched. The CDR3 nucleotides are TGTGCCAGCTCACCCGGGACAGGGGCACAAGAGACCCAGTACTTC. As protein: CASSPGTGAQETQYF.

This clonotype was seen repeatedly, ten times or more. V is TRBV5-1 and J is TRBJ1-1; 9 positions agree with TRBD1. This CDR3 comprises 15 residues. Losses at the gene ends were 4 bases for V and 6 bases for J; bases not matched to a gene: 10. CDR1 and CDR2 (germline): SGHRS, YFSETQ. The CDR3 DNA sequence: TGCGCCAGCAGCCGAAGACAGGGGGATAGGGCTGAAGCTTTCTTT. Protein product: CASSRRQGDRAEAFF.

This clonotype was counted ten times or more. The chain uses TRBV11-1 and TRBJ1-1; no clear D gene. The CDR3 contains 16 residues. Germline V gene data show CDR1 as SGHAT and CDR2 as FQDESV (reference sequence). V lost 0 bases to trimming and J lost 3 bases, with 14 bases between them. In DNA, the CDR3 is TGTGCCAGCAGCTTAGCGCGTCAGGTGATTCACACTGAAGCTTTCTTT. It encodes CASSLARQVIHTEAFF.

The CDR3, as DNA: TGTGCCAGCAGCTTGTTTGGGGGTTTAGCTTTCTTT. Amino acids: CASSLFGGLAFF. The J gene is TRBJ1-1, the V gene TRBV5-6, with D possibly matching TRBD1 (5 bases). V was clipped by 1 base and J by 10 bases, with 11 bases between them. CDR3 size: 12 residues. CDR1 and CDR2 (germline): SGHDT, YYEEEE.

This clonotype was picked up many times. This sequence joins TRBV6-5 and TRBJ1-5; D is perhaps TRBD1 (6 bases). V lost 2 bases and J 5 bases, leaving 7 bases between the germline ends. This CDR3 region has 13 residues. The germline V gene has CDR1 MNHEY and CDR2 SVGAGI. This chain's CDR3 is CASSYGGHQPQHF. The CDR3, as DNA: TGTGCCAGCAGTTACGGGGGGCATCAGCCCCAGCATTTT.